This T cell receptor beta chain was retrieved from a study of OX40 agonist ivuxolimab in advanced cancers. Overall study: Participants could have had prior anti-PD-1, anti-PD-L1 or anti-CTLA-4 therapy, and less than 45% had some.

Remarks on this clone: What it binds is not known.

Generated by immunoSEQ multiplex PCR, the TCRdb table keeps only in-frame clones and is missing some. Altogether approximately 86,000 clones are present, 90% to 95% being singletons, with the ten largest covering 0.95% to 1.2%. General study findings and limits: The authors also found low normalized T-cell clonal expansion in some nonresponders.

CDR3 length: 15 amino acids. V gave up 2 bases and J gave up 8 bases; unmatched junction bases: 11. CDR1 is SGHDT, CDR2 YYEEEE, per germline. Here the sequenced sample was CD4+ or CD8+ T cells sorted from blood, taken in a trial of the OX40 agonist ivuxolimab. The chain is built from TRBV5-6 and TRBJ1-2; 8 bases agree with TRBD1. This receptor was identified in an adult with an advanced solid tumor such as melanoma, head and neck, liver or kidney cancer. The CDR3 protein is CASSLNYDRGQGYTF. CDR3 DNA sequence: TGTGCCAGCAGCTTAAACTATGACAGGGGTCAGGGCTACACCTTC.